A selection of T cell receptor beta chains follows, all from one sample in a study of blood T cells in healthy people across ages. TCRdb ran MiXCR on the 5' RACE reads and lists one entry per CDR3 protein. The table has 1.4 million to 1.5 million distinct CDR3 sequences, approximately 38% seen once. Sequences were obtained from blood. The receptors shown here come from a woman aged 18-29 years in good health. CDR3s include the opening cysteine and the closing phenylalanine or tryptophan. The D gene is left open where the match is weak. Size is stated for part of the rows, as once, few or many counts, or as a class when the clone is expanded.

d_call	clone_size	v_call	j_call	cdr3_nt	cdr3_aa
NA	NA	TRBV7-2	TRBJ2-3	TGTGCCAGCAGCTTCAGACAGGATGGGACAGATACGCAGTATTTT	CASSFRQDGTDTQYF
NA	NA	TRBV28	TRBJ1-2	TGTGCCAGCAGTTTACGCGCGATCTATGGCTACACCTTC	CASSLRAIYGYTF
NA	NA	TRBV20-1	TRBJ1-2	TGCAGTGTCCAAATCCGGGGCGCTGGCTACACCTTC	CSVQIRGAGYTF
NA	few	TRBV20-1	TRBJ2-1	TGCAGTGCTAGAGAGCCGTTCAATGAGCAGTTCTTC	CSAREPFNEQFF
NA	NA	TRBV6-1	TRBJ1-5	TGTGCCAGCAGTGAAGGGGACACCCCCAATCAGCCCCAGCATTTT	CASSEGDTPNQPQHF
TRBD1	NA	TRBV29-1	TRBJ1-4	TGCAGCGTAAGGGCCCGGGACAGGGGAGAAAAACTGTTTTTT	CSVRARDRGEKLFF
NA	NA	TRBV3-1	TRBJ2-1	TGTGCCAGCAGCCAAGTCGCACGGTACTACAATGAGCAGTTCTTC	CASSQVARYYNEQFF
TRBD2	NA	TRBV5-1	TRBJ2-5	TGTGCCAGCAGCCCCGGGGGGGCCCAAGAGACCCAGTACTTC	CASSPGGAQETQYF
NA	NA	TRBV10-2	TRBJ2-1	TGCGCCAGCAGTGAGGAAAGTAGTCACAATGAGCAGTTCTTC	CASSEESSHNEQFF
TRBD1	NA	TRBV6-1	TRBJ2-7	TGTGCCAACAGTGAATTAGGCGGGACAGGGGTCCACGAGCAGTACTTC	CANSELGGTGVHEQYF
TRBD1	many	TRBV7-9	TRBJ1-2	TGTGCCAGCAGCCCCTCCGGGACAGACATCTATGGCTACACCTTC	CASSPSGTDIYGYTF
TRBD1	NA	TRBV28	TRBJ2-7	TGTGCCAGCCTATATTCCGCCCAGGGGGTCTCCTACGAGCAGTACTTC	CASLYSAQGVSYEQYF
NA	NA	TRBV28	TRBJ2-4	TGTGCCAACACCCCCGCCAGAGCCAAAAACATTCAGTACTTC	CANTPARAKNIQYF
TRBD1	NA	TRBV5-1	TRBJ1-2	TGCGCCAGCAGCCCGTATGGAGGACAGGGCTATGGCTACACCTTC	CASSPYGGQGYGYTF
TRBD2	NA	TRBV10-3	TRBJ2-1	TGTGCCATCAGGGCTAGCGGGAGGAATGACAATGAGCAGTTCTTC	CAIRASGRNDNEQFF
TRBD2	NA	TRBV3-1	TRBJ2-7	TGTGCCAGCAGCCCCGGGACTAGCGGGAGTGACGAGCAGTACTTC	CASSPGTSGSDEQYF
NA	few	TRBV12-3/TRBV12-4	TRBJ1-5	TGTGCCAGCAGATTCGACACCTTGCCCCAGCATTTT	CASRFDTLPQHF
TRBD2	NA	TRBV11-2	TRBJ2-7	TGTGCCAGCAGCCTCATAGCGGGGGGCTCTATTTACGAGCAGTACTTC	CASSLIAGGSIYEQYF
TRBD1	NA	TRBV28	TRBJ1-2	TGTGCCAGCAGTTCCACAGGGGGCGCCTTAAACTATGGCTACACCTTC	CASSSTGGALNYGYTF
NA	NA	TRBV24-1	TRBJ1-1	TGTGCCACCAGTGCCGGGCCGAACACTGAAGCTTTCTTT	CATSAGPNTEAFF
TRBD2	NA	TRBV7-2	TRBJ2-3	TGTGCCAGCAGCTCTCCCGGGGTAGCGGGACCCGCTACAGATACGCAGTATTTT	CASSSPGVAGPATDTQYF
NA	NA	TRBV11-2	TRBJ2-7	TGTGCCAGCAGCCCCCGGGTGGGGGGACCCTACGAGCAGTACTTC	CASSPRVGGPYEQYF
NA	few	TRBV18	TRBJ2-5	TGTGCCAGCTCACCAGTCAGACAGGTGTACCAAGAGACCCAGTACTTC	CASSPVRQVYQETQYF
NA	NA	TRBV20-1	TRBJ2-3	TGCAGTGCTAGCACCGACAGGAATACGCAGTATTTT	CSASTDRNTQYF
NA	NA	TRBV20-1	TRBJ2-7	TGCAGTGCTCGGACCCGGGGCACCTACGAGCAGTACTTC	CSARTRGTYEQYF
TRBD1	NA	TRBV7-6	TRBJ1-1	TGTGCCAGCAGCTTAGCCATCCCAGGGGGCTTATCTCTCACTGAAGCTTTCTTT	CASSLAIPGGLSLTEAFF
NA	NA	TRBV12-3/TRBV12-4	TRBJ2-1	TGTGCCAGCAGTGCCGGGCGGGGGCTCTACAATGAGCAGTTCTTC	CASSAGRGLYNEQFF
NA	NA	TRBV15	TRBJ2-1	TGTGCCACCAGCAGCGTAGGGCGAGTATCTTCAAATGGGCAGTTCTTC	CATSSVGRVSSNGQFF
TRBD1	few	TRBV6-5	TRBJ2-7	TGTGCCAGCACTAAACCGGGACAGGGCTACGAGCAGTACTTC	CASTKPGQGYEQYF
NA	NA	TRBV6-2/TRBV6-3	TRBJ2-1	TGTGCCAGCAGTTACTCGACCGGGACCTTAGGTGAGCAGTTCTTC	CASSYSTGTLGEQFF
TRBD2	NA	TRBV6-5	TRBJ2-1	TGTGCCAGCAGTTACTTTAGCGGGAGTGCCCCCTACAATGAGCAGTTCTTC	CASSYFSGSAPYNEQFF
TRBD2	NA	TRBV28	TRBJ2-5	TGTGCCAGCAGATTAGGGCGTGGGAGGGCCAATGCGGAGACCCAGTACTTC	CASRLGRGRANAETQYF
NA	few	TRBV7-2	TRBJ1-6	TGTGCCAGCAGCTTAAAGGGATTGGGCAATTCACCCCTCCACTTT	CASSLKGLGNSPLHF
NA	NA	TRBV9	TRBJ1-4	TGTGCCAGCAGCGGACCCGGGGTTAATGAAAAACTGTTTTTT	CASSGPGVNEKLFF
NA	few	TRBV4-2	TRBJ1-1	TGTGCCAGCAGCCAAGCGAGGGGGTTCACTGAAGCTTTCTTT	CASSQARGFTEAFF
TRBD2	NA	TRBV6-1	TRBJ2-1	TGTGCCAGCCTAGCGGGGGGCAAGTACAATGAGCAGTTCTTC	CASLAGGKYNEQFF
NA	many	TRBV29-1	TRBJ2-5	TGCAGCGTTGTTGGGAACGGGGAGACCCAGTACTTC	CSVVGNGETQYF
NA	many	TRBV11-2	TRBJ2-3	TGTGCCAGCAGCTTACGCGGACCCTCAACCCTGGTGGGAGATACGCAGTATTTT	CASSLRGPSTLVGDTQYF
TRBD2	NA	TRBV28	TRBJ2-5	TGTGCCAGCAGCACTAGCGGGGGGGGATTCAATGAGCAGTACTTC	CASSTSGGGFNEQYF
TRBD1	NA	TRBV11-2	TRBJ2-7	TGTGCCAGCACTTGGGGGTTCCTTCGGGACAGCTCCTACGAGCAGTACTTC	CASTWGFLRDSSYEQYF
TRBD1	NA	TRBV6-5	TRBJ1-1	TGTGCCAGCATTAAATTCGACAGGGTGGGTACTGAAGCTTTCTTT	CASIKFDRVGTEAFF